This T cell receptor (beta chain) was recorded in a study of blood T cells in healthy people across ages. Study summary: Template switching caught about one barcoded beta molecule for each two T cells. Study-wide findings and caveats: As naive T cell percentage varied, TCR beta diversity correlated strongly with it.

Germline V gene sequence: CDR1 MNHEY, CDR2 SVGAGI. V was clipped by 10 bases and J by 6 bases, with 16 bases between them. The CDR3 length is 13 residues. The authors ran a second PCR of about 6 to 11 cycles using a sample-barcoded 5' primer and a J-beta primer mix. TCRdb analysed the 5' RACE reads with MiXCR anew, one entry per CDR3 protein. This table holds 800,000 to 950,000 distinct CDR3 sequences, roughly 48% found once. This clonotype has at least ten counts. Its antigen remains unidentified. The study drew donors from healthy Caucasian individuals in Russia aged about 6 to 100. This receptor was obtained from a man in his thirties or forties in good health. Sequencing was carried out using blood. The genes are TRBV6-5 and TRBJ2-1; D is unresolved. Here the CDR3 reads CATLGTTANEQFF. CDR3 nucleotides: TGTGCCACCCTAGGAACTACCGCCAATGAGCAGTTCTTC.